This T cell receptor beta chain comes out of a study of post-analysis software for immune sequencing data. Findings and limits, study-wide: Patients carried five TRBV segments more frequently than controls did, and TRBV5-6, TRBV5-1 and TRBV20-1 were among them.

The CDR3 runs 11 residues. In germline, CDR1 is MNHNS, CDR2 SASEGT. V was trimmed by 4 bases and J by 9 bases, leaving 6 bases between them. About this clonotype: No antigen is known for it.

Unique molecular identifiers were built into the TCR beta cDNA libraries. In TCRdb, the PCR reads were re-called with MiXCR into one record per CDR3 protein. The sample lists a few hundred thousand distinct CDR3 sequences; around 36% were seen once. The clonotype was recovered from a girl aged 2-17 years with multiple sclerosis. The rearrangement joins TRBV6-1 to TRBJ2-2; no clear D gene. Sequencing was performed on blood. CDR3 residues: CASSAPRELFF. The CDR3 DNA reads as TGTGCCAGCAGTGCCCCCCGGGAGCTGTTTTTT.